These T cell receptor beta chains were read from a single sample in a study of control samples from healthy donors and cancer patients. The repertoire was sequenced with immunoSEQ multiplex PCR; TCRdb's copy has only in-frame clones and lacks some. The sample records about 70,000 clones, around 82% being singletons. Sequenced input: blood. The receptors stem from a man aged 50 to 60 in good health. The CDR3 runs from the conserved cysteine through the conserved F or W. D genes are given only for firm matches. Size is omitted from some rows. Given values are once, few, many or a class for expanded clones.

J gene: TRBJ1-5; clone size: NA; V gene: TRBV28; D gene: NA; CDR3 DNA: TGTGCCAGCAGTTTCCTCTACAGGAGCAATCAGCCCCAGCATTTT; CDR3 protein: CASSFLYRSNQPQHF
J gene: TRBJ2-7; clone size: NA; V gene: TRBV7-8; D gene: TRBD2; CDR3 DNA: TGTGCCAGCAGCTTAGAGGCTAGCGGGGGACTCAGCTCCTACGAGCAGTACTTC; CDR3 protein: CASSLEASGGLSSYEQYF
J gene: TRBJ2-1; clone size: NA; V gene: TRBV7-9; D gene: TRBD2; CDR3 DNA: TGTGCCAGCAGTCGTGCTAGCGGGGCCAATGAGCAGTTCTTC; CDR3 protein: CASSRASGANEQFF
J gene: TRBJ2-4; clone size: NA; V gene: TRBV12-3/TRBV12-4; D gene: TRBD1; CDR3 DNA: TGTGCCAGCAGTTCAGGGGGCGGTTTGTTATACTTC; CDR3 protein: CASSSGGGLLYF
J gene: TRBJ2-2; clone size: NA; V gene: TRBV4-3; D gene: TRBD2; CDR3 DNA: TGCGCCAGCAGCTTATTAGCGGGAGGGGGGTCCGGGGAGCTGTTTTTT; CDR3 protein: CASSLLAGGGSGELFF
J gene: TRBJ2-1; clone size: NA; V gene: TRBV27; D gene: NA; CDR3 DNA: TGTGCCTCCAAAGGCAATGAGCAGTTCTTC; CDR3 protein: CASKGNEQFF
J gene: TRBJ1-2; clone size: NA; V gene: TRBV6-5; D gene: NA; CDR3 DNA: TGTGCCAGCAGCCCACAACCCCGGGAGGGCTACACCTTC; CDR3 protein: CASSPQPREGYTF
J gene: TRBJ2-7; clone size: once; V gene: TRBV2; D gene: NA; CDR3 DNA: TGTGCCAGCAATCTTGGGGACCCACAGAACTACGAGCAGTACTTC; CDR3 protein: CASNLGDPQNYEQYF
J gene: TRBJ2-5; clone size: NA; V gene: TRBV5-1; D gene: TRBD2; CDR3 DNA: TGCGCCAGCATGCGGGGGGTTACAGATTTACAAGAGACCCAGTACTTC; CDR3 protein: CASMRGVTDLQETQYF
J gene: TRBJ1-5; clone size: NA; V gene: TRBV12-3/TRBV12-4; D gene: NA; CDR3 DNA: TGTGCCAGCAGTAGGCAGCCCCAGCATTTT; CDR3 protein: CASSRQPQHF
J gene: TRBJ1-2; clone size: NA; V gene: TRBV13; D gene: NA; CDR3 DNA: TGTGCCAGCAGCACGCTGCGCCCGGGCTACACCTTC; CDR3 protein: CASSTLRPGYTF
J gene: TRBJ2-7; clone size: NA; V gene: TRBV5-6; D gene: TRBD1; CDR3 DNA: TGTGCCAGCAGCCCGGGGACAGGGTCGTCGGCCTACGAGCAGTACTTC; CDR3 protein: CASSPGTGSSAYEQYF
J gene: TRBJ1-4; clone size: NA; V gene: TRBV9; D gene: NA; CDR3 DNA: TGTGCCAGCAACCAAGGGGTATCTAATGAAAAACTGTTTTTT; CDR3 protein: CASNQGVSNEKLFF
J gene: TRBJ1-2; clone size: NA; V gene: TRBV7-9; D gene: TRBD1; CDR3 DNA: TGTGCCAGCAGCCAGGGGGCCTACGGCTACACCTTC; CDR3 protein: CASSQGAYGYTF
J gene: TRBJ1-2; clone size: NA; V gene: TRBV9; D gene: NA; CDR3 DNA: TGTGCCAGCAGCCCTACCTACAGAGGCCAAGACACCTTC; CDR3 protein: CASSPTYRGQDTF
J gene: TRBJ2-2; clone size: once; V gene: TRBV14; D gene: TRBD2; CDR3 DNA: TGTGCCAGCAGCCAGGCGTTAGCGGGAGTGGGGGAGCTGTTTTTT; CDR3 protein: CASSQALAGVGELFF
J gene: TRBJ2-7; clone size: NA; V gene: TRBV19; D gene: NA; CDR3 DNA: TGTGCCAGTAGTATAGGCGGGGATTACGAGCAGTACTTC; CDR3 protein: CASSIGGDYEQYF
J gene: TRBJ1-5; clone size: NA; V gene: TRBV19; D gene: TRBD1; CDR3 DNA: TGTGCCAGTAGTAGGGGGGACAGGTACAATCAGCCCCAGCATTTT; CDR3 protein: CASSRGDRYNQPQHF
J gene: TRBJ2-2; clone size: NA; V gene: TRBV5-1; D gene: TRBD2; CDR3 DNA: TGCGCCAGCAGCTTCGGCGGACTAGACACCGGGGAGCTGTTTTTT; CDR3 protein: CASSFGGLDTGELFF
J gene: TRBJ2-3; clone size: NA; V gene: TRBV9; D gene: TRBD2; CDR3 DNA: TGTGCCAGCAGCATCAACAGCGGGGGGAACACAGATACGCAGTATTTT; CDR3 protein: CASSINSGGNTDTQYF
J gene: TRBJ2-2; clone size: NA; V gene: TRBV11-2; D gene: TRBD2; CDR3 DNA: TGTGCCAGCAGCTTGGCGTCGGGGGGAGGGGCCGGGGAGCTGTTTTTT; CDR3 protein: CASSLASGGGAGELFF
J gene: TRBJ1-5; clone size: NA; V gene: TRBV5-6; D gene: NA; CDR3 DNA: TGTGCCAGCAGCCCCGGGGGGGGGTATGGACTTAATCAGCCCCAGCATTTT; CDR3 protein: CASSPGGGYGLNQPQHF
J gene: TRBJ1-2; clone size: NA; V gene: TRBV2; D gene: NA; CDR3 DNA: TGTGCCAGCAGTCTGGACTCCTCCGGCACCTTC; CDR3 protein: CASSLDSSGTF
J gene: TRBJ1-1; clone size: NA; V gene: TRBV3-1/TRBV3-2; D gene: NA; CDR3 DNA: TGTGCCAGCAGCCGTAGCGGGGGGAACACTGAAGCTTTCTTT; CDR3 protein: CASSRSGGNTEAFF
J gene: TRBJ2-7; clone size: NA; V gene: TRBV4-3; D gene: TRBD2; CDR3 DNA: TGCGCCAGCAGCCAAGATGGGACTAGCGGGAGACCTACCTACGAGCAGTACTTC; CDR3 protein: CASSQDGTSGRPTYEQYF
J gene: TRBJ2-7; clone size: NA; V gene: TRBV9; D gene: TRBD2; CDR3 DNA: TGTGCCAGCAGCGTAGCAGGACTAGCGGGACGGGAGCAGTACTTC; CDR3 protein: CASSVAGLAGREQYF
J gene: TRBJ2-3; clone size: once; V gene: TRBV28; D gene: TRBD1; CDR3 DNA: TGTGCCAGCAGAACCACAGGGGCAGATACGCAGTATTTT; CDR3 protein: CASRTTGADTQYF
J gene: TRBJ2-1; clone size: NA; V gene: TRBV29-1; D gene: NA; CDR3 DNA: TGCAGCGTCGCCAAGCGGCTGAACAATGAGCAGTTCTTC; CDR3 protein: CSVAKRLNNEQFF
J gene: TRBJ2-2; clone size: NA; V gene: TRBV29-1; D gene: TRBD1; CDR3 DNA: TGCAGCGTTGCGTCAGGGGGGAACACCGGGGAGCTGTTTTTT; CDR3 protein: CSVASGGNTGELFF
J gene: TRBJ1-1; clone size: NA; V gene: TRBV30; D gene: TRBD1; CDR3 DNA: TGTGCCTGGAGTTTGGGAAGGACAGGGGAATTTTTCCGTACGGGGACTGAAGCTTTCTTT; CDR3 protein: CAWSLGRTGEFFRTGTEAFF
J gene: TRBJ1-6; clone size: few; V gene: TRBV9; D gene: NA; CDR3 DNA: TGTGCCAGCAGCGTAGGAATGGACCTCCGGTCACCCCTCCACTTT; CDR3 protein: CASSVGMDLRSPLHF
J gene: TRBJ1-5; clone size: NA; V gene: TRBV5-5; D gene: NA; CDR3 DNA: TGTGCCAGCAGCTTGGAAGATTATAGCAATCAGCCCCAGCATTTT; CDR3 protein: CASSLEDYSNQPQHF
J gene: TRBJ2-2; clone size: NA; V gene: TRBV30; D gene: TRBD1; CDR3 DNA: TGTGCCTGGAGTGTGACAGGGAACAGGGAGCTGTTTTTT; CDR3 protein: CAWSVTGNRELFF
J gene: TRBJ2-7; clone size: NA; V gene: TRBV12-2; D gene: NA; CDR3 DNA: TGTGCAAGTCGCTTTACTAGCGGGAGCTCCTACGAGCAGTACTTC; CDR3 protein: CASRFTSGSSYEQYF
J gene: TRBJ1-1; clone size: NA; V gene: TRBV15; D gene: TRBD1; CDR3 DNA: TGTGCCACCAGCAGAGATCCAGGGGGCGGCACTGAAGCTTTCTTT; CDR3 protein: CATSRDPGGGTEAFF
J gene: TRBJ1-5; clone size: NA; V gene: TRBV11-3; D gene: TRBD1; CDR3 DNA: TGTGCCAGCAGTCGGACAGGATCCAATCAGCCCCAGCATTTT; CDR3 protein: CASSRTGSNQPQHF
J gene: TRBJ2-3; clone size: once; V gene: TRBV24-1; D gene: TRBD2; CDR3 DNA: TGTGCCACCAGTGACTTGACTAGCGGGATGGCAGATACGCAGTATTTT; CDR3 protein: CATSDLTSGMADTQYF